This entry is about one T cell receptor beta chain. Its target is unknown. Random hexamers primed reverse transcription of about 0.5 to 1 ug RNA. With immunoSEQ multiplex PCR, TCR beta CDR3 was amplified across 54 Vbeta and 13 Jbeta. TCRdb passed the immunoSEQ multiplex PCR reads through MiXCR, listing each CDR3 protein once. The table shows fewer than 350,000 distinct CDR3 sequences, with almost 85% occurring only once. This sample stems from a study of CD8 T cells in Susac syndrome. Study-wide results and limits: Individuals included in the TCR sequencing and HLA analysis were acknowledged by the study to be relatively few in number.

CD8+ and CD4+ T cells were negatively isolated; TEMRA cells were FACS-enriched. The CDR3 has 16 residues. CDR1 is DFQATT and CDR2 is SNEGSKA in the germline V gene (reference sequence). After removal of 7 bases from V and 9 bases from J, the junction contained 19 bases not matched to a gene. The genes are TRBV20-1 and TRBJ2-1; 9 bases are a match to TRBD2. What was sequenced was CD8+ T cells from PBMCs. The origin of this receptor is a human donor with multiple sclerosis. CDR3 sequence: CSGARKLAGFNGEQFF. The CDR3 coding sequence is TGCAGTGGCGCAAGGAAACTAGCGGGTTTCAATGGTGAGCAGTTCTTC.